This T cell receptor (beta chain) was identified in a study of T-cell memory formation after mild COVID-19. Broader study findings: Second-wave clones reaching peak frequency on day 37 lacked confirmed SARS-CoV-2 specificity. For contracting clones, CD4+ ones sat mainly in CM and EM, CD8+ in EMRA.

TCRdb ran MiXCR on the 5' RACE reads and lists one entry per CDR3 protein. Here the sample spans fewer than 400,000 distinct CDR3 sequences, under 15% being singletons. About this clonotype: Its antigen remains unidentified.

Trimming removed 1 base from V and 7 bases from J, with 16 bases in between. From germline, CDR1 is LGHNA and CDR2 YSLEER. CDR3 length: 15 amino acids. The sequence was obtained from a man younger than 30 who had mild COVID-19 (a few samples of this study predate the infection). Cell type and time point are not known. The V call is TRBV4-3, the J call TRBJ2-5, with unresolved D. The sequenced material came from PBMCs or a T cell subset sorted from them (not recorded which). CDR3 DNA: TGCGCCAGCAGCCAAGTCTATCCTCCATACGGGACCCAGTACTTC. Protein product: CASSQVYPPYGTQYF.